The sequence of this T cell receptor beta chain was determined in a study of shared clonotypes between healthy human individuals. Study-wide points: Despite large depth, sorted-subset datasets appeared incompletely sequenced. Only a few donors were included, so the genetic and exposure-history diversity represented was limited. Sampling included only blood; tissue repertoires likely differ.

The CDR3 has 15 amino acids. V gave up 0 bases and J gave up 0 bases; unmatched junction bases: 2. Germline loops: CDR1 MNHEY, CDR2 SVGAGI. Profiled with immunoSEQ multiplex PCR; TCRdb holds only in-frame clones, not every one. The sample records roughly 2.4 million clones, approximately 94% being singletons. This clone was recorded a few times. The antigen remains unidentified. This specimen includes other DNA sequences encoding the same CDR3. This receptor was taken from a man aged 18 to 30 in good health. Sequencing used naive CD4+ T cells sorted from blood. Subset: CD45RA+ positively selected. The chain recombines TRBV6-5 with TRBJ2-7; 7 bases map to TRBD2. CDR3 sequence (DNA): TGTGCCAGCAGTTACTCGGCTAGCGGCTCCTACGAGCAGTACTTC. Its translation is CASSYSASGSYEQYF.